Below, 17 T cell receptor beta chains from the same sample are listed, as sequenced in a study of T cells in Graves' hyperthyroidism and ophthalmopathy. Amplified TCR beta CDR3 regions derived from RNA transcripts. HTBI primers drove first-round RT-PCR of the TCR CDR3. One entry per CDR3 protein results from TCRdb running MiXCR on the multiplex PCR reads. The table lists roughly 400,000 distinct CDR3 sequences, 11% to 15% of them singletons, with approximately 27% in the top ten. Material: blood. The receptors originated from a man aged 50 to 60 with Graves' ophthalmopathy.

V gene TRBV5-1 combines with J gene TRBJ2-1, with 13 nucleotides matching TRBD2. Germline CDR1 is SGHRS and CDR2 is YFSETQ. The CDR3 contains 19 residues. V shed 3 bases, J shed 8 bases, and the junction held 17 bases outside the gene matches. For the CDR3, the DNA is TGCGCCAGCAGCTCGGAGGGGACTAGCGGGATGATAATTCCGGATGAGCAGTTCTTC. Translation: CASSSEGTSGMIIPDEQFF.

In this sample, this clonotype turned up a few times. The chain's CDR3 is CASRPRGSGELFF. In DNA form, the CDR3 reads TGTGCCAGCAGGCCGAGGGGGTCCGGGGAGCTGTTTTTT. The rearrangement links TRBV12-3 or TRBV12-4 to TRBJ2-2; a possible D gene is TRBD1 (6 bases). There are 13 residues in the CDR3. V was cut by 6 bases and J by 6 bases, with 11 bases left in between.

This clonotype was found many times. The chain employs TRBV30 and TRBJ1-2; D perhaps matches TRBD1 (5 bases). CDR3 size: 11 residues. Trimming cost V 2 bases and J 7 bases, with 8 bases left between them. Looked up from germline, CDR1 is GTSNPN and CDR2 is SVGIG (reference sequence). CDR3 DNA sequence: TGTGCCTGGAGTACAGGTCCTGGCTACACCTTC. Protein: CAWSTGPGYTF.

This clonotype occurred many times. The chain is built from TRBV28 and TRBJ2-7; D is uncertain. CDR1 MDHEN and CDR2 SYDVKM come from the germline V gene. The CDR3 totals 13 residues. With 7 bases removed from V and 2 bases from J, the gap between germline ends came to 12 bases. The CDR3 region is CASTTTVPYEQYF. The CDR3 nucleotides read TGTGCCAGCACCACCACGGTACCCTACGAGCAGTACTTC. The whole variable domain, filled in from reference TRBV28 and TRBJ2-7, reads DVKVTQSSRYLVKRTGEKVFLECVQDMDHENMFWYRQDPGLGLRLIYFSYDVKMKEKGDIPEGYSVSREKKERFSLILESASTNQTSMYLCASTTTVPYEQYFGPGTRLTVT.

The chain combines TRBV12-3 or TRBV12-4 with TRBJ2-1; D is possibly TRBD2 (5 bases). V lost 8 bases and J 5 bases, leaving 13 bases between the germline ends. The CDR3 totals 13 residues. This CDR3 reads CASGRTADNEQFF. In nucleotides, the CDR3 is TGTGCCAGCGGCCGGACTGCCGACAATGAGCAGTTCTTC.

The table lists this clonotype with many counts. This chain connects TRBV3-1 to TRBJ2-1, with D unresolved. This CDR3 has 12 amino acids. With 1 base removed from V and 9 bases from J, the gap between germline ends came to 7 bases. The germline V gene has CDR1 LGHDT and CDR2 YNNKEL (reference sequence). The CDR3, as DNA: TGTGCCAGCAGCCAAGCTCTAGGTGAGCAGTTCTTC. Its protein is CASSQALGEQFF.

V and J are TRBV4-1 and TRBJ2-5; D gene ambiguous. The V and J ends lost 1 base and 0 bases respectively, with 9 bases between them. This CDR3 region has 15 residues. Germline CDR1 is MGHRA and CDR2 is YSYEKL. CDR3 nucleotide sequence: TGCGCCAGCAGCCAAGTAGGACGGGACCAAGAGACCCAGTACTTC. Translation gives CASSQVGRDQETQYF.

This clonotype was recorded many times. The gene calls are TRBV20-1 and TRBJ1-1; tentative D call: TRBD1 (6 bases). Germline CDR1 and CDR2: DFQATT and SNEGSKA (reference sequence). Between the trimmed V and J ends, which lost 0 bases and 7 bases, there was a span of 18 bases. The CDR3 is 15 amino acids. CDR3 DNA: TGCAGTGCTAGAGATTTTAGGACAGCTCCATATGAAGCTTTCTTT. Amino acids: CSARDFRTAPYEAFF.

This clonotype was counted many times. The V call is TRBV29-1, the J call TRBJ2-7; 7 bases line up with TRBD1. This CDR3 contains 13 residues. CDR1 SQVTM and CDR2 ANQGSEA come from the germline V gene. With V trimmed by 4 bases and J by 2 bases, 5 bases remained unmatched. CDR3 region: CSVVIQGPYEQYF. For the CDR3, the DNA is TGCAGCGTTGTTATACAGGGGCCCTACGAGCAGTACTTC.

This clonotype occurred many times. The rearrangement uses TRBV15 and TRBJ2-5; D may be TRBD1 (5 bases). In germline, CDR1 is LNHNV, CDR2 YYDKDF (reference sequence). V gave up 3 bases and J gave up 4 bases, with 6 bases separating them. CDR3 size: 12 residues. The CDR3 DNA is TGTGCCACCAGCAGGGGGCCAGAGACCCAGTACTTC. It is translated as CATSRGPETQYF. Filled out from reference TRBV15 and TRBJ2-5, the complete variable domain reads DAMVIQNPRYQVTQFGKPVTLSCSQTLNHNVMYWYQQKSSQAPKLLFHYYDKDFNNEADTPDNFQSRRPNTSFCFLDIRSPGLGDTAMYLCATSRGPETQYFGPGTRLLVL.

This clonotype was counted a few times. This rearrangement joins TRBV19 to TRBJ2-1; D is perhaps TRBD2 (6 bases). CDR3 length equals 15 residues. In germline, CDR1 is LNHDA, CDR2 SQIVND (reference sequence). Trimming left V 6 bases short and J 7 bases short, with 19 bases between. CDR3 protein: CASRPTGAGSNEQFF. The DNA for the CDR3 is TGTGCCAGTAGACCGACTGGCGCGGGGAGTAATGAGCAGTTCTTC.

This clonotype was observed many times. The genes are TRBV11-3 and TRBJ2-3; D is possibly TRBD2 (6 bases). The V gene lost 5 bases and the J gene lost 4 bases, with 13 bases spanning the gap. Looked up from germline, CDR1 is SGHNT and CDR2 is YENEEA. The CDR3 covers 14 residues. Written as DNA, the CDR3 is TGTGCCAGCAGCCCCGGGATAGCGGCAGATACGCAGTATTTT. Translating it yields CASSPGIAADTQYF.

The chain employs TRBV5-1 and TRBJ1-5, with a weak D call TRBD1 (6 bases). V shed 4 bases and J shed 7 bases, with 18 bases lying between them. Germline V lookup: CDR1 SGHRS, CDR2 YFSETQ. The CDR3 extends over 15 amino acids. This CDR3 is CASSIGEGGGQPQHF. The CDR3 bases are TGCGCCAGCAGCATTGGCGAGGGGGGAGGCCAGCCCCAGCATTTT.

This clonotype was picked up many times. The V call is TRBV15, the J call TRBJ2-5; D is perhaps TRBD2 (6 bases). This CDR3 comprises 16 residues. Trimming cost V 0 bases and J 6 bases, with 17 bases left between them. In germline, CDR1 is LNHNV, CDR2 YYDKDF (reference sequence). CDR3 sequence: CATSRDQSSGRQTQYF. As DNA, the CDR3 is TGTGCCACCAGCAGAGATCAAAGTAGCGGAAGGCAGACCCAGTACTTC.

This clonotype has just a few counts. V gene TRBV7-9 combines with J gene TRBJ1-2; tentative D call: TRBD1 (5 bases). The CDR3 sequence is 14 residues long. Looked up from germline, CDR1 is SEHNR and CDR2 is FQNEAQ (reference sequence). V lost 5 bases to trimming and J lost 4 bases, with 14 bases between them. In DNA, the CDR3 is TGTGCCAGCAGCAAAACAGGATCTGGCTATGGCTACACCTTC. As protein: CASSKTGSGYGYTF.

In this sample, this clonotype turned up many times. The chain carries TRBV5-1 and TRBJ2-2; D is uncertain. Germline-derived CDR1 and CDR2 are SGHRS and YFSETQ. CDR3 length equals 13 residues. Trimming cost V 1 base and J 5 bases, with 6 bases left between them. The CDR3 nucleotides are TGCGCCAGCAGCTTGCAGGTTACCGGGGAGCTGTTTTTT. Its protein is CASSLQVTGELFF.

This clonotype was detected ten times or more. The CDR3: CAWSAQGGFQPQHF. For the CDR3, the DNA is TGTGCCTGGAGTGCCCAGGGCGGTTTTCAGCCCCAGCATTTT. V gene TRBV30 combines with J gene TRBJ1-5, with a weak D call TRBD1 (5 bases). The CDR3 runs to 14 residues. Germline values: CDR1 GTSNPN, CDR2 SVGIG (reference sequence). V gave up 1 base and J gave up 6 bases, with 13 bases separating them.